The 24 T cell receptor beta chains reported below all come from one sample, sequenced in a study. A single record per CDR3 protein comes from TCRdb applying MiXCR to the 5' RACE reads. Of tens of thousands of distinct CDR3 sequences in the sample, approximately 20% were seen once. The sample comprised naive CD4+ T cells sorted from a lymph node. Indicated subset: naive CD4+ T cells, CD4+CD45RA+CD25-. Source of these receptors: a female donor with breast cancer.

This clonotype was detected only a few times. The DNA for the CDR3 is TGTGCCAGCAGTCGCGACAGGAGGGGGCAGTTCTTC. Translated, it gives CASSRDRRGQFF. The chain uses TRBV6-5 and TRBJ2-1; possibly TRBD1 or TRBD2 for D (6 bases each). Germline CDR1 MNHEY, CDR2 SVGAGI. V was clipped by 5 bases and J by 12 bases, with 14 bases between them. The CDR3 totals 12 residues.

This clonotype was recorded a few times. The V gene is TRBV12-3 or TRBV12-4, the J gene TRBJ1-5; 8 bases line up with TRBD1. This CDR3 comprises 16 residues. Trimming at V came to 3 bases and at J to 4 bases, leaving 8 bases not matched to a gene. CDR3 bases: TGTGCCAGCAGTTTGTTAGGGACAGGCGGGAATCAGCCCCAGCATTTT. Protein: CASSLLGTGGNQPQHF.

This clonotype is categorized as medium-sized (0.01 to 0.1%). The chain couples TRBV15 to TRBJ2-1; D is undetermined. The CDR3 consists of 16 residues. Trimming took 0 bases from V and 4 from J, leaving 13 bases between them. Germline lookup yields CDR1 LNHNV and CDR2 YYDKDF (reference sequence). DNA for the CDR3: TGTGCCACCAGCAGAGAGTCCCCCGGCGTATACAATGAGCAGTTCTTC. It encodes CATSRESPGVYNEQFF.

The chain joins TRBV7-2 to TRBJ2-2; 16 bases fit TRBD2. Trimming cost V 5 bases and J 4 bases; bases outside gene matches: 7. The germline V gene encodes CDR1 SGHTA and CDR2 FQGNSA. This CDR3 region has 18 residues. This CDR3 is CASSPGLAGGSGTGELFF. The CDR3 DNA follows: TGTGCCAGCAGCCCGGGACTAGCGGGAGGGTCTGGCACCGGGGAGCTGTTTTTT.

The table lists this clonotype with many counts. V is TRBV5-6 and J is TRBJ2-7; 14 bases map to TRBD2. This CDR3 is 15 amino acids long. Trimming at V came to 3 bases and at J to 5 bases, leaving 4 bases not matched to a gene. Germline V gene data show CDR1 as SGHDT and CDR2 as YYEEEE. CDR3 sequence reads: CASSSGLAGANEQYF. Here the CDR3 DNA reads TGTGCCAGCAGCTCGGGACTAGCGGGGGCCAACGAGCAGTACTTC. Drawing the rest from reference TRBV5-6 and TRBJ2-7, the complete variable domain is DAGVTQSPTHLIKTRGQQVTLRCSPKSGHDTVSWYQQALGQGPQFIFQYYEEEERQRGNFPDRFSGHQFPNYSSELNVNALLLGDSALYLCASSSGLAGANEQYFGPGTRLTVT.

CDR3 loop: CSVGHPNYGYTF. CDR3 bases: TGCAGCGTTGGACATCCCAACTATGGCTACACCTTC. The V and J genes are TRBV29-1 and TRBJ1-2; no definite D call. The V gene's germline CDR1 is SQVTM and CDR2 ANQGSEA. The CDR3 covers 12 residues. Trimming took 4 bases from V and 2 from J, leaving 8 bases between them.

The chain carries TRBV6-1 and TRBJ1-5; D might be TRBD1 (5 bases). The CDR3 length is 14 residues. The germline CDR1 and CDR2 sequences are MNHNS and SASEGT. V lost 2 bases to trimming and J lost 3 bases, with 8 bases between them. CDR3 protein: CASSEMGLNQPQHF. In DNA form, the CDR3 reads TGTGCCAGCAGTGAAATGGGGCTCAATCAGCCCCAGCATTTT.

This clonotype was detected only a few times. The rearrangement links TRBV7-9 to TRBJ2-7; weak D call: TRBD2 (5 bases). V lost 5 bases to trimming and J lost 5 bases, with 19 bases between them. In germline, CDR1 is SEHNR, CDR2 FQNEAQ (reference sequence). The CDR3 sequence is 15 residues long. CDR3 nucleotide sequence: TGTGCCAGCAGCAACCCGGGAACCAAGTCCCACGAGCAGTACTTC. Encoded protein: CASSNPGTKSHEQYF.

A single count supports this clonotype. The chain employs TRBV7-2 and TRBJ1-2; D call uncertain. Germline values: CDR1 SGHTA, CDR2 FQGNSA. Deletions cut 1 base from V and 1 base from J, with 10 bases between. This CDR3 spans 15 amino acids. CDR3 sequence (DNA): TGTGCCAGCAGCTTAGTGAGCAATAGTAACTATGGCTACACCTTC. It encodes CASSLVSNSNYGYTF.

This clonotype was found a few times. The rearrangement links TRBV29-1 to TRBJ2-6; tentatively, D is TRBD1 (6 bases). Trimming stripped 6 bases from V and 0 bases from J, with 18 bases between. Germline V gene data show CDR1 as SQVTM and CDR2 as ANQGSEA. CDR3 length: 17 amino acids. The CDR3 region is CSVSLGTPSSGANVLTF. The CDR3 nucleotides read TGCAGCGTATCGCTGGGGACACCGAGCTCTGGGGCCAACGTCCTGACTTTC.

In its sample, this clonotype was seen many times. The gene calls are TRBV4-3 and TRBJ1-6; 10 bases are a match to TRBD1. The CDR3 runs 14 residues. Germline assignment: CDR1 LGHNA and CDR2 YSLEER. With V trimmed by 4 bases and J by 10 bases, 4 bases remained unmatched. The CDR3 region has the DNA TGCGCCAGCAGCCGGGACAGGGGACGATCACCCCTCCACTTT. The encoded protein is CASSRDRGRSPLHF.

At least ten counts were recorded for this clonotype. The chain links TRBV7-3 to TRBJ1-1, with D perhaps TRBD1 (6 bases). Germline-derived CDR1 and CDR2 are SGHTA and FQGTGA. The CDR3 runs to 14 residues. V lost 4 bases to trimming and J lost 1 base, with 10 bases between them. CDR3: CASSSGGGNTEAFF. Here the CDR3 DNA reads TGTGCCAGCAGCTCCGGGGGCGGGAACACTGAAGCTTTCTTT.

With respect to this clonotype: An end of the junction differs from the germline gene, which may be a read error. The V gene is TRBV3-1, the J gene TRBJ1-5; no definite D call. The CDR3 is 15 amino acids. Germline V gene lookup returns CDR1 LGHDT and CDR2 YNNKEL (reference sequence). CDR3 nucleotide sequence: TGTGCCAACAGCCAATGTCCCTCGGAGAATCAGCCCCAGCATTTT. Translating it yields CANSQCPSENQPQHF.

This clonotype was observed a handful of times. The chain employs TRBV20-1 and TRBJ1-1; no firm D call. This CDR3 has 10 residues. CDR1 DFQATT and CDR2 SNEGSKA come from the germline V gene (reference sequence). V lost 4 bases to trimming and J lost 8 bases, with 8 bases between them. The CDR3 nucleotides are TGCAGTGCTAAGAGGAGGGAAGCTTTCTTT. Amino acids: CSAKRREAFF.

The chain uses TRBV5-6 and TRBJ2-5; D unresolved. Trimming pared 0 bases from V and 5 bases from J, leaving 11 bases between. CDR3 length equals 14 residues. Germline V gene lookup returns CDR1 SGHDT and CDR2 YYEEEE. CDR3 in amino acids: CASSLVLRSETQYF. The CDR3 DNA is TGTGCCAGCAGCTTGGTGCTTCGCTCGGAGACCCAGTACTTC. The whole variable domain, remainder taken from reference TRBV5-6 and TRBJ2-5, is DAGVTQSPTHLIKTRGQQVTLRCSPKSGHDTVSWYQQALGQGPQFIFQYYEEEERQRGNFPDRFSGHQFPNYSSELNVNALLLGDSALYLCASSLVLRSETQYFGPGTRLLVL.

V usage is TRBV6-1 and J usage is TRBJ2-7; D is uncertain. V was trimmed by 1 base and J by 2 bases, leaving 9 bases between them. Germline V CDR1 and CDR2: MNHNS, SASEGT. CDR3 length: 14 amino acids. The CDR3: CASSEEVATYEQYF. For the CDR3, the DNA is TGTGCCAGCAGTGAAGAGGTCGCCACCTACGAGCAGTACTTC.

To note about this clonotype: This likely comes from a read error, as the CDR3 has no conserved phenylalanine or tryptophan at its end. V is TRBV11-3 and J is TRBJ2-3; D remains unclear. CDR1 is SGHNT and CDR2 is YENEEA in the germline V gene. The CDR3 extends over 12 amino acids. V was trimmed by 3 bases and J by 2 bases, leaving 3 bases between them. The CDR3 loop is CASSFHTDTQYL. CDR3 sequence (DNA): TGTGCCAGCAGCTTTCACACAGATACGCAGTATCTT.

The chain employs TRBV6-2 or TRBV6-3 and TRBJ2-3; maybe TRBD2 (5 bases). Germline CDR1 reads MNHEY; CDR2 reads SVGEGT. The CDR3 length is 15 residues. Trimming shortened V by 6 bases and J by 5 bases, and 18 bases separated the two germline ends. The DNA for the CDR3 is TGTGCCAGCAGACCGCCAGTGGGTCGGGGAGATACGCAGTATTTT. Amino acid sequence: CASRPPVGRGDTQYF.

The V and J genes are TRBV6-1 and TRBJ2-3; D remains ambiguous. This CDR3 contains 14 residues. Germline V gene lookup returns CDR1 MNHNS and CDR2 SASEGT. Trimming took off 0 bases at V and 3 bases at J, with 7 bases between the two ends. CDR3 residues: CASSEALATDTQYF. CDR3 bases: TGTGCCAGCAGTGAAGCGCTCGCAACAGATACGCAGTATTTT.

The chain joins TRBV12-3 or TRBV12-4 to TRBJ2-7, with 8 bases matching TRBD1. The CDR3 length is 16 residues. The V segment lost 2 bases and the J segment 0 bases; nucleotides outside the gene matches: 6. CDR3 sequence: CASSLWTGTTSYEQYF. The CDR3 DNA sequence: TGTGCCAGCAGTTTATGGACAGGGACGACCTCCTACGAGCAGTACTTC.

There are many counts of this clonotype. The gene calls are TRBV7-2 and TRBJ2-7; no firm D call. Germline V gives CDR1 SGHTA, CDR2 FQGNSA. Trimming removed 5 bases from V and 5 bases from J, with 13 bases in between. This CDR3 comprises 13 residues. The CDR3 DNA reads TGTGCCAGCAGCGTCGGCCTACGCGACGAGCAGTACTTC. Amino acids: CASSVGLRDEQYF.

This clonotype has a count of ten or more. This chain joins TRBV6-2 or TRBV6-3 and TRBJ1-5; D gene uncertain. This CDR3 comprises 12 residues. CDR1 and CDR2 (germline): MNHEY, SVGEGT. V was trimmed by 10 bases and J by 15 bases, leaving 22 bases between them. CDR3 loop: CATDNPFGGRHF. DNA of the CDR3: TGTGCCACCGACAACCCCTTTGGAGGGCGGCATTTT.

This clonotype was counted many times. The V gene is TRBV5-1, the J gene TRBJ2-3; no clear D. Per germline, CDR1 SGHRS and CDR2 YFSETQ. CDR3 size: 13 residues. With 4 bases removed from V and 2 bases from J, the gap between germline ends came to 8 bases. CDR3 bases: TGCGCCAGCAGCCCCGGATTCACAGATACGCAGTATTTT. The encoded protein is CASSPGFTDTQYF. Variable domain in full (rest from reference TRBV5-1 and TRBJ2-3): KAGVTQTPRYLIKTRGQQVTLSCSPISGHRSVSWYQQTPGQGLQFLFEYFSETQRNKGNFPGRFSGRQFSNSRSEMNVSTLELGDSALYLCASSPGFTDTQYFGPGTRLTVL.

This clonotype came up once. A much bigger clone sits one base away, suggesting this may be a read error. The chain is built from TRBV24-1 and TRBJ1-5, with TRBD1 matching over 7 bases. Trimming at V came to 6 bases and at J to 9 bases, leaving 13 bases not matched to a gene. In germline, CDR1 is KGHDR, CDR2 SFDVKD. The length of the CDR3 is 15 residues. The CDR3 DNA reads TGTGCCACCAGTCAATCCGGGACAGCTAGTTGGCCCCAGCATTTT. This translates into CATSQSGTASWPQHF.